Listed below are T cell receptor beta chains from one sample, sequenced in a study of human versus mouse CDR3 diversity and MHC coevolution. Here immunoSEQ multiplex PCR was the method, and the copy in TCRdb shows in-frame clones only, minus some. The table has more than 60,000 clones, 85% to 95% seen once. What was sequenced was naive CD4+ T cells from blood. These receptors all stem from a person between 25 and 75 years old in good health. The CDR3 runs from the conserved cysteine through the conserved F or W. D genes are given only for firm matches. Part of the rows lack a size; the others show once, few, many or a class for expanded clones.

j_call,v_call,clone_size,cdr3_length,d_call,cdr3_nt,cdr3_aa
TRBJ1-2,TRBV29-1,-,15,-,TGCAGCGTTGAAGATCCAGGGAGGACGTACTATGGCTACACCTTC,CSVEDPGRTYYGYTF
TRBJ1-2,TRBV5-4,-,15,-,TGTGCCAGCAGCTGGGGGACAATCGGTAGCTATGGCTACACCTTC,CASSWGTIGSYGYTF
TRBJ2-3,TRBV5-4,-,16,-,TGTGCCAGCAGCCCGATTGCGGTGCTGAGCACAGATACGCAGTATTTT,CASSPIAVLSTDTQYF
TRBJ1-6,TRBV6-5,-,12,-,TGTGCCAGCACCAATAGGGGTTCACCCCTCCACTTT,CASTNRGSPLHF
TRBJ2-7,TRBV7-8,-,15,TRBD2,TGTGCCAGCAGCTTACAACTAGCGGGAGACTACGAGCAGTACTTC,CASSLQLAGDYEQYF
TRBJ1-4,TRBV6-1,-,15,-,TGTGCCAGCCTCGGGCGGGGGGGAACTAATGAAAAACTGTTTTTT,CASLGRGGTNEKLFF
TRBJ2-7,TRBV4-1,-,17,TRBD1,TGCGCCAGCAGCCAAGACTCCGGGACAGGAAGCTCCTACGAGCAGTACTTC,CASSQDSGTGSSYEQYF
TRBJ2-5,TRBV9,once,15,TRBD1,TGTGCCAGCAGCGTAGAAGCTAAACAGGGGGAGACCCAGTACTTC,CASSVEAKQGETQYF
TRBJ2-7,TRBV11-2,-,17,TRBD2,TGTGCCAGCAGCTTAGGGCCCGGGACTAGCGAGAACTACGAGCAGTACTTC,CASSLGPGTSENYEQYF
TRBJ1-2,TRBV27,-,17,TRBD1,TGTGCCAGCAGTCCCGAGGACAGGCCTTTTCACCTTTATGGCTACACCTTC,CASSPEDRPFHLYGYTF
TRBJ2-3,TRBV19,-,18,-,TGTGCCAGTACGGGAGGGGAGGAAAACAGGGGGCGAACAGATACGCAGTATTTT,CASTGGEENRGRTDTQYF
TRBJ2-7,TRBV6-5,-,14,-,TGTGCCAGCAGTTCTCCGACAGCTCTCTACGAGCAGTACTTC,CASSSPTALYEQYF
TRBJ1-1,TRBV15,few,14,-,TGTGCCACCAGCAGAGAATCGTCGAACACTGAAGCTTTCTTT,CATSRESSNTEAFF
TRBJ2-7,TRBV27,-,13,TRBD1,TGTGCCAGCAGCCTGACAGGGGGCTACGAGCAGTACTTC,CASSLTGGYEQYF
TRBJ1-4,TRBV11-2,-,16,TRBD1,TGTGCCAGCAGCCCCTTATCGCACAGGGGGTGGGGAAAACTGTTTTTT,CASSPLSHRGWGKLFF
TRBJ1-4,TRBV4-2,-,13,-,TGTGCCAGCAGCCACGTCGGCGGGGAAAAACTGTTTTTT,CASSHVGGEKLFF
TRBJ1-1,TRBV18,-,16,TRBD1,TGTGCCAGCTCACCGGTACAGGGGGCCGGGGGCACTGAAGCTTTCTTT,CASSPVQGAGGTEAFF
TRBJ1-2,TRBV2,-,12,-,TGTGAGAGCAGTGGGGAGCCGAGCGGCTACACCTTC,CESSGEPSGYTF
TRBJ2-7,TRBV5-1,-,14,-,TGCGCCAGCAGCTTGGCGTGGAGTTCAACGGAGCAGTACTTC,CASSLAWSSTEQYF
TRBJ2-1,TRBV5-1,-,15,-,TGCGCCAGCAGCCCAACAGGTATTTCCTACAATGAGCAGTTCTTC,CASSPTGISYNEQFF
TRBJ2-2,TRBV5-8,-,14,TRBD2,TGTGCCAGCAGCTGGGGGGGACCCACCGGGGAGCTGTTTTTT,CASSWGGPTGELFF
TRBJ1-2,TRBV5-4,once,16,TRBD1,TGTGCCAGCAGCTTGGCTACGGGACAGGGGATTGATGGCTACACCTTC,CASSLATGQGIDGYTF
TRBJ2-3,TRBV19,-,16,-,TGTGCCAGTAGTATACCCCGGGGGAGGGGGGCAGATACGCAGTATTTT,CASSIPRGRGADTQYF
TRBJ2-2,TRBV9,-,15,TRBD2,TGTGCCAGCAGCGTGACTAGCGGGGGCTCCGGGGAGCTGTTTTTT,CASSVTSGGSGELFF
TRBJ1-3,TRBV11-2,-,14,TRBD1,TGTGCCAGCAGCAAACGACAGGGAGGAAACACCATATATTTT,CASSKRQGGNTIYF
TRBJ2-1,TRBV4-2,-,16,-,TGTGCCAGCAGCCAAGATCCGGGGATAGTCGACAATGAGCAGTTCTTC,CASSQDPGIVDNEQFF
TRBJ1-4,TRBV21-1,-,14,-,TGTGCCAGCAGCGGGACAGGGCCTAATGAAAAACTGTTTTTT,CASSGTGPNEKLFF
TRBJ1-5,TRBV6-1,-,14,TRBD1,TGTGCCAGCAGTGAAACAGGGGTTAATCAGCCCCAGCATTTT,CASSETGVNQPQHF
TRBJ1-5,TRBV28,-,14,TRBD1,TGTGCCAGCAGGCTAGACAGGGATGGTCAGCCCCAGCATTTT,CASRLDRDGQPQHF
TRBJ1-1,TRBV27,once,16,-,TGTGCCAGCAGTTCGCCGACTTCGGCGGGCGAAACTGAAGCTTTCTTT,CASSSPTSAGETEAFF
TRBJ1-4,TRBV6-1,-,13,-,TGTGCCAGCAGGGACAACCAGGGCGAAAAACTGTTTTTT,CASRDNQGEKLFF
TRBJ1-5,TRBV10-3,few,13,-,TGTGCCATTTCGGACAGAAACAATCAGCCCCAGCATTTT,CAISDRNNQPQHF
TRBJ1-6,TRBV19,few,14,TRBD1,TGTGCCACCATGTCTCAGGCGCCAGGGGGAACCCTCCACTTT,CATMSQAPGGTLHF
TRBJ2-7,TRBV5-1,-,16,-,TGCGCCAGCAGCCCGGACCCCCCCAGGGGATCCTACGAGCAGTACTTC,CASSPDPPRGSYEQYF
TRBJ2-1,TRBV19,-,13,TRBD1,TGTGCCAGTACGGGCAGGGGGCGCCGGGAGCAGTTCTTC,CASTGRGRREQFF
TRBJ2-2,TRBV6-5,-,14,-,TGTGCCAGCAGGCCTTCCCAGAGGTCCGGGGAGCTGTTTTTT,CASRPSQRSGELFF
TRBJ2-1,TRBV7-9,-,15,TRBD2,TGTGCCAGCAGCCCAGGGACTAGCGGGGTGGATGAGCAGTTCTTC,CASSPGTSGVDEQFF
TRBJ2-7,TRBV27,once,13,-,TGTGCCAGCAGTTCCCGACAGTACTACGAGCAGTACTTC,CASSSRQYYEQYF
TRBJ1-5,TRBV9,-,16,-,TGTGCCAGCAGCGGCGGCGGCGGAGGATTTGGGCAGCCCCAGCATTTT,CASSGGGGGFGQPQHF
TRBJ2-7,TRBV14,-,14,TRBD1,TGTGCCAGCAGCCGATCGACAGGGGCCTACGAGCAGTACTTC,CASSRSTGAYEQYF
TRBJ1-5,TRBV6-6,-,15,TRBD1,TGTGCCAGCAGCCCCGGGACAGGGGCGGCCCAGCCCCAGCATTTT,CASSPGTGAAQPQHF